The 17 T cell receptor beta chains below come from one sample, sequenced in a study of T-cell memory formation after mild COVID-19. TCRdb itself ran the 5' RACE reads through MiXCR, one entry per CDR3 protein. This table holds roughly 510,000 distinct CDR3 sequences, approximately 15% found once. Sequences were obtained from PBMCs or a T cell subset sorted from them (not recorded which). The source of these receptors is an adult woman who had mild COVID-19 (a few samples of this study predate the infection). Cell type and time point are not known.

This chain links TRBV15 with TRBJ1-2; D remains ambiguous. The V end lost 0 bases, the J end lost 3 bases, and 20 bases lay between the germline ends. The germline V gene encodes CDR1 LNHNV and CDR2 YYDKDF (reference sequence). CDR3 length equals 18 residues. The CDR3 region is CATSRDRAVTPYDYGYTF. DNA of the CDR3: TGTGCCACCAGCAGAGATAGGGCAGTAACCCCCTATGACTATGGCTACACCTTC.

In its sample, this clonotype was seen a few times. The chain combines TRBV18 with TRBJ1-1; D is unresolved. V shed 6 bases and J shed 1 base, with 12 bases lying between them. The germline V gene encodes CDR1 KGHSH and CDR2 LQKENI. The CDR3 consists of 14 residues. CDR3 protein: CASSPTAQNTEAFF. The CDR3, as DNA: TGTGCCAGCTCCCCAACGGCACAGAACACTGAAGCTTTCTTT.

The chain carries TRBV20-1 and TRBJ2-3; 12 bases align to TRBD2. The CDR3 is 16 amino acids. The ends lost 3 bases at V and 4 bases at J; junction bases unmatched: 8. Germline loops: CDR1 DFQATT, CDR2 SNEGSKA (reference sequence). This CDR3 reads CSASDWTSGKADTQYF. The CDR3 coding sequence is TGCAGTGCTAGTGACTGGACTAGCGGGAAAGCAGATACGCAGTATTTT.

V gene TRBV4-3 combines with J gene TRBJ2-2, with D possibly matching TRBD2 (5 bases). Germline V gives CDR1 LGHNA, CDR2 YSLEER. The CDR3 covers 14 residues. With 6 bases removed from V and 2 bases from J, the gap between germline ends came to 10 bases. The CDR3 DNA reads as TGCGCCAGCAGGGCGGGTTTAAACACCGGGGAGCTGTTTTTT. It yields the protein CASRAGLNTGELFF.

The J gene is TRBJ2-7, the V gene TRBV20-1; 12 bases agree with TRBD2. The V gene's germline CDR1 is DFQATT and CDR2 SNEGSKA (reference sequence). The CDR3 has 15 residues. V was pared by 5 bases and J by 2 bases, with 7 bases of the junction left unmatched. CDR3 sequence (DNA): TGCAGTGCTGCTACTAGCGGGAGGCCGACCTACGAGCAGTACTTC. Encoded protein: CSAATSGRPTYEQYF.

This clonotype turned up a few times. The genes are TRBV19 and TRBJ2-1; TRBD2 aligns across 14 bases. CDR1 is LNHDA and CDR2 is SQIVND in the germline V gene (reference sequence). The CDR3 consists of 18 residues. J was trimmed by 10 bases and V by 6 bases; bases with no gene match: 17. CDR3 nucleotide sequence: TGTGCCAGTAGAGTAGGACTAGCGGGGGGAGTGAGCAGGGGGGAGCAGTTCTTC. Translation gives CASRVGLAGGVSRGEQFF.

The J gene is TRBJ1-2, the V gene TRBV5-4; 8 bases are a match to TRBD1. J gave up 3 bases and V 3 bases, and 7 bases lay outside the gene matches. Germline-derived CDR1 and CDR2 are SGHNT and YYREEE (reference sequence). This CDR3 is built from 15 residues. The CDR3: CASSSPRQGHYGYTF. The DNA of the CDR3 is TGTGCCAGCAGCTCCCCTAGACAGGGGCACTATGGCTACACCTTC.

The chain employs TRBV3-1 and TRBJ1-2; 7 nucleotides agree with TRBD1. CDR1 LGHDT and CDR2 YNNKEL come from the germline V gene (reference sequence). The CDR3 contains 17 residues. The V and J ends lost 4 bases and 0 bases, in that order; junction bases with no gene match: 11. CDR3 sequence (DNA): TGTGCCAGCAGCCCGAGCATTGGGACAGAAGCTAACTATGGCTACACCTTC. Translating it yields CASSPSIGTEANYGYTF.

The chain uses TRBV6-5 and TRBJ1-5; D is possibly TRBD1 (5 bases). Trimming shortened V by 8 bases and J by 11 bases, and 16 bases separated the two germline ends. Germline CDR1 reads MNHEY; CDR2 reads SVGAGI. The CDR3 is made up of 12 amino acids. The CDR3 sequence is CASGRGGAAQHF. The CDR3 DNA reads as TGTGCCAGCGGGCGGGGCGGCGCAGCCCAGCATTTT.

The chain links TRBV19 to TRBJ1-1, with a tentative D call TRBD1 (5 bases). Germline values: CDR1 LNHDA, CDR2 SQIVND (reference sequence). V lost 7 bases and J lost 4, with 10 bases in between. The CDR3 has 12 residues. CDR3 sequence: CASTRGSTEAFF. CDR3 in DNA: TGTGCCAGTACGAGGGGTAGCACTGAAGCTTTCTTT.

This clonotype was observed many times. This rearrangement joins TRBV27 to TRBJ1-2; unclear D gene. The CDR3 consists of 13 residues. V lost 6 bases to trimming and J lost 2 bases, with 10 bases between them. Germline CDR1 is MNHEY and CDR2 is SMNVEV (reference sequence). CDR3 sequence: CASSPGVNYGYTF. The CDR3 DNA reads TGTGCCAGCAGCCCGGGAGTAAACTATGGCTACACCTTC.

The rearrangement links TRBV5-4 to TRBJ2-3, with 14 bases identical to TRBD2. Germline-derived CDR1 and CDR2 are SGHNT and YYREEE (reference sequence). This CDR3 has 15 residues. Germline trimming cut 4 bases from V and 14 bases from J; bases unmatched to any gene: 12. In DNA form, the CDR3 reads TGTGCCAGCAGCGCGGCCACTGGGACTAGCGGGAGTCGGTATTTT. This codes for CASSAATGTSGSRYF.

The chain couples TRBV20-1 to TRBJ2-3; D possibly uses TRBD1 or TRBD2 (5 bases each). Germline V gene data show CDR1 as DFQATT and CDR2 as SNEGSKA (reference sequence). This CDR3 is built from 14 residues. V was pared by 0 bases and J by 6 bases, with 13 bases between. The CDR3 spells CSARDPKGPDTQYF. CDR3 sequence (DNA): TGCAGTGCTAGAGATCCCAAGGGACCGGATACGCAGTATTTT.

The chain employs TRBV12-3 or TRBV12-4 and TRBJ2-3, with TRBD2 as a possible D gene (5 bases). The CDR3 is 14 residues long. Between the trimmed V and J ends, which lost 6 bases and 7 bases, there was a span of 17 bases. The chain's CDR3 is CASSNRTSSHTQYF. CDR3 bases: TGTGCCAGCAGCAATAGGACTTCTTCACATACGCAGTATTTT.

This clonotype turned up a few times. CDR3 residues: CASSQLATPSLNIQYF. CDR3 coding DNA: TGTGCCAGCAGTCAACTAGCGACCCCGTCTCTAAACATTCAGTACTTC. The chain employs TRBV12-3 or TRBV12-4 and TRBJ2-4; TRBD2 matches 7 bases. CDR3 size: 16 residues. J was trimmed by 6 bases and V by 5 bases; bases with no gene match: 13.

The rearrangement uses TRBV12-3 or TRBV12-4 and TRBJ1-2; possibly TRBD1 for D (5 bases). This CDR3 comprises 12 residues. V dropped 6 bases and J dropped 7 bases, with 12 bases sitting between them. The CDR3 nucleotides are TGTGCCAGCAGCACCAATGGGGGTGGCTACACCTTC. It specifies CASSTNGGGYTF.

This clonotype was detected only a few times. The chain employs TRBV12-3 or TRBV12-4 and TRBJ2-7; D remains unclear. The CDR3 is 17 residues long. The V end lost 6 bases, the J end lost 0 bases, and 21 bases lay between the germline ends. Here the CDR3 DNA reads TGTGCCAGCAGCCGAGGACCGTCGATGCCCCTCTCCTACGAGCAGTACTTC. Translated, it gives CASSRGPSMPLSYEQYF.